Listed below are T cell receptor beta chains from one sample, sequenced in a study of blood T cell repertoires in COVID-19. TCRdb's copy holds only in-frame clones and misses some; the assay was immunoSEQ multiplex PCR. The data contain roughly 200,000 clones, about nine tenths of them seen just once; the ten biggest clones take up more than 5.5%. The specimen sequenced was peripheral blood. These receptors were taken from a man older than 75 with acute or convalescent COVID-19. Both conserved end residues are part of each CDR3. The D gene is left open where the match is weak. Rows may omit the clone size; those that give it use once, few, many or a size class.

>TRBD1|TRBV7-2|TRBJ1-6|17|.
CASSRTGAARLRVSLHF
TGTGCCAGCAGCCGGACAGGGGCGGCCCGTTTGCGGGTGTCCCTCCACTTT
>.|TRBV5-8|TRBJ2-5|16|.
CASSLVLGAGQETQYF
TGTGCCAGCAGCTTGGTGTTGGGGGCCGGCCAAGAGACCCAGTACTTC
>.|TRBV7-6|TRBJ2-7|16|.
CASSPTGQRRSHEQYF
TGTGCCAGCAGTCCGACCGGGCAGCGGAGGTCCCACGAGCAGTACTTC
>TRBD2|TRBV6-4|TRBJ2-1|14|.
CASSRTSGYNEQFF
TGTGCCAGCAGTCGGACTAGCGGTTACAATGAGCAGTTCTTC
>TRBD2|TRBV5-4|TRBJ2-5|14|.
CASSLGLAQETQYF
TGTGCCAGCAGCTTGGGACTAGCGCAAGAGACCCAGTACTTC
>TRBD1|TRBV2|TRBJ1-1|13|few
CAREGQGGTEAFF
TGTGCCAGAGAGGGACAGGGGGGAACTGAAGCTTTCTTT
>TRBD1|TRBV11-2|TRBJ1-1|13|.
CASSADRATEAFF
TGTGCCAGCAGCGCGGACAGGGCCACTGAAGCTTTCTTT
>TRBD2|TRBV7-6|TRBJ2-3|15|once
CASSLGLAGTDTQYF
TGTGCCAGCAGCTTAGGTCTAGCGGGCACAGATACGCAGTATTTT
>.|TRBV19|TRBJ1-2|16|.
CASSPLLGGSGYGYTF
TGTGCCAGTAGCCCCCTGCTGGGGGGGTCTGGCTATGGCTACACCTTC
>TRBD1|TRBV7-8|TRBJ2-5|13|.
CASSGTGLETQYF
TGTGCCAGCAGCGGGACAGGGTTAGAGACCCAGTACTTC
>TRBD1|TRBV19|TRBJ2-2|16|.
CASSLGQRPNTGELFF
TGTGCCAGTAGCCTGGGACAGCGCCCGAACACCGGGGAGCTGTTTTTT
>TRBD1|TRBV18|TRBJ1-4|15|.
CASSPNQGVHEKLFF
TGTGCCAGCTCACCAAACCAGGGGGTACATGAAAAACTGTTTTTT
>TRBD1|TRBV2|TRBJ1-5|15|.
CASSPTGYSNQPQHF
TGTGCCAGCAGTCCGACAGGGTATAGCAATCAGCCCCAGCATTTT
>.|TRBV18|TRBJ1-4|13|.
CASSPSANEKLFF
TGTGCCAGCTCACCCTCAGCTAATGAAAAACTGTTTTTT
>TRBD2|TRBV11-2|TRBJ2-5|18|.
CASSLGGTSGPGRETQYF
TGTGCCAGCAGCTTAGGAGGGACTAGCGGGCCTGGGAGAGAGACCCAGTACTTC
>.|TRBV7-3|TRBJ2-6|14|.
CASSLEGQGGVLTF
TGTGCCAGCAGCTTAGAAGGGCAGGGGGGCGTCCTGACTTTC
>.|TRBV27|TRBJ2-7|15|.
CASSLKSGGSYEQYF
TGTGCCAGCAGTTTAAAATCCGGCGGTTCCTACGAGCAGTACTTC
>TRBD2|TRBV2|TRBJ2-7|13|few
CASSVSGSYEQYF
TGTGCCAGCAGTGTTAGCGGGAGTTACGAGCAGTACTTC
>TRBD2|TRBV15|TRBJ2-7|16|.
CATSRDRASGNDEQYF
TGTGCCACCAGCAGAGATCGGGCTAGCGGGAATGACGAGCAGTACTTC
>.|TRBV7-3|TRBJ2-1|15|.
CASSLAGSSYNEQFF
TGTGCCAGCAGCTTAGCGGGCAGCTCCTACAATGAGCAGTTCTTC
>.|TRBV27|TRBJ1-1|16|.
CASSWRAPNRNTEAFF
TGTGCCAGCAGTTGGCGGGCCCCTAATAGGAACACTGAAGCTTTCTTT
>.|TRBV18|TRBJ2-2|15|.
CASSSGTLNTGELFF
TGTGCCAGCTCATCCGGGACACTGAACACCGGGGAGCTGTTTTTT
>TRBD2|TRBV11-1|TRBJ2-3|16|.
CASSIIGRELTDTQYF
TGTGCCAGCAGCATCATCGGGCGGGAGCTCACAGATACGCAGTATTTT
>TRBD1|TRBV19|TRBJ2-2|16|.
CASSASQGAGTGELFF
TGTGCCAGTAGTGCCTCACAGGGGGCAGGCACCGGGGAGCTGTTTTTT
>TRBD1|TRBV14|TRBJ1-3|15|few
CASSKKGAPGNTIYF
TGTGCCAGCAGCAAGAAGGGGGCTCCTGGAAACACCATATATTTT
>.|TRBV5-1|TRBJ2-3|15|.
CASSSLPAGTDTQYF
TGCGCCAGCAGCTCCCTTCCGGCGGGAACAGATACGCAGTATTTT
>.|TRBV6-5|TRBJ1-5|14|.
CASSGDRANQPQHF
TGTGCCAGCTCCGGGGATCGGGCGAATCAGCCCCAGCATTTT
>TRBD1|TRBV7-6|TRBJ1-3|16|.
CASSFQDRGSGNTIYF
TGTGCCAGCAGCTTTCAAGACAGGGGGTCTGGAAACACCATATATTTT
>.|TRBV12-5|TRBJ2-2|17|few
CASGLVLGQGEAGELFF
TGTGCTAGTGGTTTGGTACTCGGCCAGGGCGAGGCCGGGGAGCTGTTTTTT
>.|TRBV9|TRBJ2-5|14|.
CASSTGVGRETQYF
TGTGCCAGCAGTACGGGAGTCGGGAGAGAGACCCAGTACTTC
>TRBD1|TRBV19|TRBJ1-1|20|.
CASSILLLRGQGARNTEAFF
TGTGCCAGTAGTATCCTTTTATTGCGGGGACAGGGGGCCCGGAACACTGAAGCTTTCTTT
>TRBD1|TRBV18|TRBJ2-5|13|once
CASSPGQGETQYF
TGTGCCAGCTCACCAGGACAGGGAGAGACCCAGTACTTC
>.|TRBV18|TRBJ1-4|14|once
CASSRDRSNEKLFF
TGTGCCAGCTCGAGGGATCGATCTAATGAAAAACTGTTTTTT
>.|TRBV14|TRBJ1-2|15|.
CASSQSLGAGYGYTF
TGTGCCAGCAGCCAAAGTTTGGGGGCAGGTTATGGCTACACCTTC
>TRBD1|TRBV28|TRBJ2-5|15|.
CASSLPGTAVGTQYF
TGTGCCAGCAGCCTACCGGGGACAGCGGTGGGAACCCAGTACTTC
>TRBD1|TRBV19|TRBJ1-5|16|.
CASSPWGRGGNQPQHF
TGTGCCAGTAGTCCCTGGGGCAGGGGGGGCAATCAGCCCCAGCATTTT
>.|TRBV21-1|TRBJ1-5|15|.
CASSTGTGDSQPQHF
TGTGCCAGCAGCACCGGGACAGGGGACAGTCAGCCCCAGCATTTT
>.|TRBV29-1|TRBJ2-7|12|.
CSAGPGRSEQYF
TGCAGCGCGGGCCCAGGGAGGAGCGAGCAGTACTTC
>.|TRBV5-8|TRBJ2-1|15|once
CASSFLRSSYNEQFF
TGTGCCAGCAGCTTCCTTCGGAGCTCCTACAATGAGCAGTTCTTC
>TRBD2|TRBV7-2|TRBJ2-2|17|.
CASSTRPPGGSTGELFF
TGTGCCAGCAGCACCCGCCCCCCGGGAGGTTCAACCGGGGAGCTGTTTTTT
>.|TRBV18|TRBJ1-2|13|few
CASSDGSNYGYTF
TGTGCCAGCTCCGACGGGAGTAACTATGGCTACACCTTC
>.|TRBV5-6|TRBJ2-2|16|.
CASSLGGGVNTGELFF
TGTGCCAGCAGCTTGGGGGGCGGGGTGAACACCGGGGAGCTGTTTTTT
>TRBD2|TRBV18|TRBJ2-2|16|few
CASSPPGTRSSGELFF
TGTGCCAGCTCACCACCCGGGACTAGGTCTTCCGGGGAGCTGTTTTTT